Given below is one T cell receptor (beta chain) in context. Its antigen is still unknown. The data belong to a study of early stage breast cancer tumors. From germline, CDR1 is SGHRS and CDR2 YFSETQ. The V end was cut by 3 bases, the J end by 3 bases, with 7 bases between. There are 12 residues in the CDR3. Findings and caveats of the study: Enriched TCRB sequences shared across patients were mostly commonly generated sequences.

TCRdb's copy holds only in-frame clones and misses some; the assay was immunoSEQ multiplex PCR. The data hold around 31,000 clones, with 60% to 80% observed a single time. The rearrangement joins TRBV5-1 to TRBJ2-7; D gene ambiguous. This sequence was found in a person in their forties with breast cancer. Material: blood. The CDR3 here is CASSSGFYEQYF. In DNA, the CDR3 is TGCGCCAGCAGCTCGGGTTTCTACGAGCAGTACTTC.